This section outlines one TCR beta chain sequence together with its context. Data came from immunoSEQ multiplex PCR; TCRdb stores just in-frame clones and leaves some out. This table holds about 140,000 clones, roughly 88% found once. V was trimmed by 0 bases and J by 0 bases, leaving 9 bases between them. Germline CDR1 WSHSY, CDR2 SAAADI. The CDR3 contains 17 residues. The data are from a study of T cell responses to AZD1222 COVID-19 vaccine. The source is an adult in good health. The V call is TRBV10-2, the J call TRBJ2-6, with D perhaps matching TRBD1 or TRBD2 (6 bases each). Sequencing used peripheral blood, obtained on day 0 of AZD1222 vaccination. The CDR3 DNA reads as TGCGCCAGCAGTGAGTCGAGGGGGGTCTCTGGGGCCAACGTCCTGACTTTC. This translates into CASSESRGVSGANVLTF.